This T cell receptor beta chain was sequenced in a study of blood T cell repertoires in COVID-19. Study as a whole: PBMCs, B-cell-depleted T cells, or T cells provided the cDNA or gDNA that made up the material.

Grouping used clinical history reported by participants in a survey and questionnaire. Donors in Cohort 3 who had recovered were those with two negative PCRs, healthcare professional clearance, or resolution of their symptoms. In the authors' workflow: By means of reference gene primer amplification, nucleated cell counts were estimated. Here immunoSEQ multiplex PCR was the method, and the copy in TCRdb shows in-frame clones only, minus some. V, J and clone size derive from that table, while D and trimming were established from the DNA sequence. Of approximately 260,000 clones in the sample, roughly four fifths were seen once. The sequenced sample was PBMCs or T cells enriched from blood (not recorded which). The sequence came from a man aged 45 to 65 who had recovered from COVID-19.

The CDR3 nucleotides read TGTGCCAGCAGTTTGACCCACAGCTCTGGGGCCAACGTCCTGACTTTC. It codes for CASSLTHSSGANVLTF. The gene calls are TRBV6-5 and TRBJ2-6; D is uncertain. The germline V gene has CDR1 MNHEY and CDR2 SVGAGI. The CDR3 sequence is 16 residues long. V was shortened by 4 bases and J by 0 bases, with 10 bases between the two germline ends.